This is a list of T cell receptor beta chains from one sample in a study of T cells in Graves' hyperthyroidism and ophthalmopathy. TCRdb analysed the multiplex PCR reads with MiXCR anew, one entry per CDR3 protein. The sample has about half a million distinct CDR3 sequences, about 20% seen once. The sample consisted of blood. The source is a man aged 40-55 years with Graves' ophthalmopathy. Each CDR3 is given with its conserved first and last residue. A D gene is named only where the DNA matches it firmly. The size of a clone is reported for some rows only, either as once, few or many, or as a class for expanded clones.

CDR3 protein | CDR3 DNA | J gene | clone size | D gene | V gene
CASSPTRGGRNTEAFF | TGTGCCAGCTCACCTACCCGTGGAGGGAGGAACACTGAAGCTTTCTTT | TRBJ1-1 | many | . | TRBV18
CASSSLAGLLDNEQFF | TGTGCCAGCAGCTCGTTAGCGGGACTACTTGACAATGAGCAGTTCTTC | TRBJ2-1 | . | TRBD2 | TRBV11-2
CASSMSRDTEAFF | TGTGCCAGCAGTATGAGCCGAGACACTGAAGCTTTCTTT | TRBJ1-1 | . | . | TRBV6-1
CASSQITGRANSPLHF | TGTGCCAGCAGCCAAATAACAGGGAGAGCCAATTCACCCCTCCACTTT | TRBJ1-6 | few | . | TRBV5-6
CASSLEISTEAFF | TGTGCCAGCAGCTTAGAGATATCTACTGAAGCTTTCTTT | TRBJ1-1 | many | . | TRBV11-3
CASNQPRGGTQRPWSYEQYF | TGTGCCAGCAACCAACCCCGCGGGGGGACGCAACGACCGTGGTCCTACGAGCAGTACTTC | TRBJ2-7 | . | TRBD2 | TRBV7-3
CAWSGNRGPGNSPLHF | TGTGCCTGGAGCGGGAACAGGGGGCCGGGGAATTCACCCCTCCACTTT | TRBJ1-6 | few | TRBD1 | TRBV30
CASSFKAGPYEQYF | TGTGCCAGCAGTTTTAAGGCCGGCCCCTACGAGCAGTACTTC | TRBJ2-7 | many | . | TRBV12-3/TRBV12-4
CASSVATGSGGTQETQYF | TGTGCCAGCAGCGTAGCTACGGGTAGCGGGGGGACTCAAGAGACCCAGTACTTC | TRBJ2-5 | few | TRBD2 | TRBV9
CASSAGPTQYF | TGTGCCAGCAGTGCTGGGCCCACGCAGTATTTT | TRBJ2-3 | . | . | TRBV2
CASSLAGGSGGYTF | TGCGCCAGCAGCTTGGCAGGGGGCTCAGGTGGCTACACCTTC | TRBJ1-2 | few | TRBD1 | TRBV5-1
CSASVLRTAGTQYF | TGCAGTGCTAGTGTCCTACGGACAGCCGGGACCCAGTACTTC | TRBJ2-5 | . | . | TRBV20-1
CASSQGVTGPTDTQYF | TGTGCCAGCAGCCAGGGGGTTACGGGCCCCACAGATACGCAGTATTTT | TRBJ2-3 | . | . | TRBV4-2
CSAPGQGANEQFF | TGCAGTGCACCGGGACAGGGGGCCAATGAGCAGTTCTTC | TRBJ2-1 | many | TRBD1 | TRBV20-1
CAWWFQQLGGYTF | TGTGCCTGGTGGTTTCAACAGTTAGGTGGCTACACCTTC | TRBJ1-2 | few | . | TRBV30
CASSPNLNYGYTF | TGTGCCAGCAGTCCTAACCTCAACTATGGCTACACCTTC | TRBJ1-2 | few | . | TRBV28
CASSFSGEETQYF | TGTGCCAGCAGTTTTTCGGGGGAAGAGACCCAGTACTTC | TRBJ2-5 | many | . | TRBV12-3/TRBV12-4
CASSQDRVGGNYGYTF | TGCGCCAGCAGCCAAGATAGGGTCGGCGGGAACTATGGCTACACCTTC | TRBJ1-2 | few | . | TRBV4-3
CASSLTSGRYEQYF | TGTGCCAGCAGTCTGACTAGCGGGAGGTACGAGCAGTACTTC | TRBJ2-7 | many | TRBD2 | TRBV3-1
CASSPGLAQYNEQFF | TGCGCCAGCAGCCCGGGACTAGCGCAATACAATGAGCAGTTCTTC | TRBJ2-1 | many | TRBD2 | TRBV5-1
CVSSPPSQVLEGEQYF | TGTGTCAGCTCACCACCGTCGCAGGTTTTGGAGGGAGAGCAGTACTTC | TRBJ2-7 | . | . | TRBV18
CASGTVGGQPQHF | TGTGCCAGCGGGACAGTCGGAGGGCAGCCCCAGCATTTT | TRBJ1-5 | few | TRBD1 | TRBV6-1
CASSYGPPGQPQHF | TGCGCCAGCAGCTACGGACCGCCTGGTCAGCCCCAGCATTTT | TRBJ1-5 | once | . | TRBV5-1
CASSHLGPDQPQHF | TGTGCCAGCAGTCATCTCGGGCCTGATCAGCCCCAGCATTTT | TRBJ1-5 | many | . | TRBV12-3/TRBV12-4
CAWSPGVTGELFF | TGTGCCTGGAGTCCAGGGGTAACCGGGGAGCTGTTTTTT | TRBJ2-2 | . | . | TRBV30
CASSQDGFSTDTQYF | TGTGCCAGCAGCCAAGATGGTTTTAGCACAGATACGCAGTATTTT | TRBJ2-3 | . | . | TRBV14
CASSPSSRVEQYF | TGTGCCAGCAGCCCATCATCTAGGGTTGAGCAGTACTTC | TRBJ2-7 | many | . | TRBV3-1
CASSPRLESYEQYF | TGTGCCAGCAGTCCCCGACTGGAGTCCTACGAGCAGTACTTC | TRBJ2-7 | . | . | TRBV6-1
CASSKLTGTGETQYF | TGTGCCAGCAGCAAACTAACAGGGACGGGAGAGACCCAGTACTTC | TRBJ2-5 | . | . | TRBV9
CASSQEPRGGTGELFF | TGTGCCAGCAGCCAGGAGCCCCGAGGGGGCACCGGGGAGCTGTTTTTT | TRBJ2-2 | . | . | TRBV11-1
CASSPGQGEAFF | TGTGCCAGCAGCCCCGGACAGGGTGAAGCTTTCTTT | TRBJ1-1 | . | TRBD1 | TRBV7-9
CASGPTGASPLHF | TGCGCCAGCGGCCCCACAGGGGCTTCACCCCTCCACTTT | TRBJ1-6 | . | TRBD1 | TRBV4-3
CSVDGGTGGLLTQYF | TGCAGCGTTGATGGGGGGACAGGGGGACTACTGACCCAGTACTTC | TRBJ2-5 | . | TRBD1 | TRBV29-1
CASSSTVNQPQHF | TGTGCCAGCAGTTCGACAGTAAATCAGCCCCAGCATTTT | TRBJ1-5 | many | . | TRBV6-1
CASSLDTIRDGYTF | TGTGCCAGCAGCCTGGACACTATCAGAGATGGCTACACCTTC | TRBJ1-2 | few | . | TRBV7-8
CSAREPSGSDTQYF | TGCAGTGCTAGAGAGCCTAGCGGGAGCGATACGCAGTATTTT | TRBJ2-3 | many | TRBD2 | TRBV20-1
CASSAGTSGETQYF | TGCGCCAGCAGCGCCGGGACTAGCGGGGAGACCCAGTACTTC | TRBJ2-5 | . | TRBD2 | TRBV5-1
CASSLGGDSNQPQHF | TGCGCCAGCAGCTTGGGAGGGGATAGCAATCAGCCCCAGCATTTT | TRBJ1-5 | many | . | TRBV5-1
CAWQQGNTIYF | TGTGCCTGGCAGCAGGGAAACACCATATATTTT | TRBJ1-3 | few | . | TRBV30
CASSLGSGGPYEQYF | TGTGCCAGCAGCTTGGGTAGCGGGGGCCCCTACGAGCAGTACTTC | TRBJ2-7 | . | TRBD2 | TRBV11-2
CASSLGYGGGETQYF | TGTGCCAGCAGCTTAGGCTACGGAGGAGGAGAGACCCAGTACTTC | TRBJ2-5 | many | . | TRBV11-3
CSARGVQGASSEQFF | TGCAGTGCTAGAGGTGTACAGGGGGCGAGCAGTGAGCAGTTCTTC | TRBJ2-1 | few | TRBD1 | TRBV20-1
CASSPPGLGYEQYF | TGTGCCAGCAGTCCCCCGGGACTAGGCTACGAGCAGTACTTC | TRBJ2-7 | many | TRBD2 | TRBV28
CASSFSETQYF | TGTGCCAGCAGTTTCTCGGAGACCCAGTACTTC | TRBJ2-5 | many | . | TRBV12-3/TRBV12-4
CASSPQGRLDTEAFF | TGTGCCAGCTCACCGCAGGGGAGACTGGACACTGAAGCTTTCTTT | TRBJ1-1 | . | . | TRBV18
CASSSPDRGGYTF | TGTGCCAGCTCATCCCCTGACAGGGGTGGCTACACCTTC | TRBJ1-2 | many | TRBD1 | TRBV18
CAASGTDNQPQHF | TGTGCCGCGTCGGGGACAGACAATCAGCCCCAGCATTTT | TRBJ1-5 | . | TRBD1 | TRBV19
CASSLDRQAFF | TGTGCCAGCAGCTTGGACAGACAAGCTTTCTTT | TRBJ1-1 | many | . | TRBV7-9
CAWSVLPSSNTGELFF | TGTGCCTGGAGTGTACTGCCGTCGTCTAACACCGGGGAGCTGTTTTTT | TRBJ2-2 | many | . | TRBV30
CASSQGSKGRGYTF | TGTGCCAGTAGTCAGGGCTCAAAGGGACGCGGCTACACCTTC | TRBJ1-2 | . | . | TRBV19
CASSQDLSSYNEQFF | TGCGCCAGCAGCCAAGACTTGAGCTCCTACAATGAGCAGTTCTTC | TRBJ2-1 | . | . | TRBV4-3
CASSTSGGNYNEQFF | TGCGCCAGCAGCACCAGCGGGGGGAACTACAATGAGCAGTTCTTC | TRBJ2-1 | . | TRBD2 | TRBV5-1
CASSQDLGGPQHF | TGTGCCAGCAGCCAAGATTTAGGAGGGCCCCAGCATTTT | TRBJ1-5 | . | . | TRBV14
CSAREVRTRNTEAFF | TGCAGTGCTAGAGAAGTACGTACCCGGAACACTGAAGCTTTCTTT | TRBJ1-1 | few | . | TRBV20-1
CASTGTGNQPQHF | TGTGCCAGCACCGGGACCGGTAATCAGCCCCAGCATTTT | TRBJ1-5 | many | . | TRBV2
CASSRQQNYEQYF | TGCGCCAGCAGTAGACAGCAGAATTACGAGCAGTACTTC | TRBJ2-7 | many | . | TRBV10-2
CASNGAGGAFEGYTF | TGTGCCAGCAATGGGGCAGGGGGCGCCTTTGAAGGCTACACCTTC | TRBJ1-2 | few | TRBD1 | TRBV28
CASSTLDSGNTIYF | TGCGCCAGCAGCACGTTGGACAGCGGTAATACCATATATTTT | TRBJ1-3 | . | . | TRBV5-1
CSVGPRGGNAEAFF | TGCAGCGTTGGTCCGCGTGGGGGGAACGCTGAAGCTTTCTTT | TRBJ1-1 | . | . | TRBV29-1
CASSQEGESNQPQHF | TGTGCCAGCAGCCAAGAAGGGGAGAGCAATCAGCCCCAGCATTTT | TRBJ1-5 | . | . | TRBV4-2